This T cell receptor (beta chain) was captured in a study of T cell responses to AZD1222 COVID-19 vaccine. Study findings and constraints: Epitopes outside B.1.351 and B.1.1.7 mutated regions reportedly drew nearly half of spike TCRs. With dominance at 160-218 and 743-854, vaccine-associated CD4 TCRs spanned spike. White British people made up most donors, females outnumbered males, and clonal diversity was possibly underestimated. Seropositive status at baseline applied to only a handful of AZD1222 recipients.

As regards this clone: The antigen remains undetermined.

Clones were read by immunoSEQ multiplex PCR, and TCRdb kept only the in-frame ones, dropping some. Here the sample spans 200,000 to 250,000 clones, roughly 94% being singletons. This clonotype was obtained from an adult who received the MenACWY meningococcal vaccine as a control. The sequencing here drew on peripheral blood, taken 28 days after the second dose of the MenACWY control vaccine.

This CDR3 is CASSSMPPGPIPLVYGYTF. As DNA, the CDR3 is TGTGCCAGCAGCTCGATGCCGCCGGGACCCATCCCACTAGTCTATGGCTACACCTTC. The chain couples TRBV7-6 to TRBJ1-2; TRBD1 might be the D (5 bases). From germline, CDR1 is SGHVS and CDR2 FNYEAQ. This CDR3 is built from 19 residues. Trimming stripped 4 bases from V and 4 bases from J, with 28 bases between.